This T cell receptor beta chain emerged from a study of sequential checkpoint blockade in melanoma. Overall study context: First-line arms were nivolumab then ipilimumab, or the reverse, randomized 1:1. Both treatment sequences were followed by maintenance nivolumab.

As for treatment: randomized to nivolumab then ipilimumab (arm A) or the reverse (arm B). None of the patients previously received DNA-damaging chemotherapy. PBMC sorting kept live CD3+CD8+ cells without CD19 or CD56. The CDR3 has 13 residues. The germline V gene has CDR1 PRHDT and CDR2 FYEKMQ (reference sequence). V lost 3 bases and J 7 bases, leaving 9 bases between the germline ends. Profiling relied on immunoSEQ multiplex PCR, and the TCRdb table lists in-frame clones only, not all of them. Of 9,000 to 13,000 clones in the sample, around 74% were seen once. The clonotype was recovered from a human donor with melanoma. V usage is TRBV13 and J usage is TRBJ1-4; a possible D gene is TRBD1 (6 bases). This material consisted of CD8+ T cells sorted from blood (inferred from file names), taken from a patient given nivolumab and ipilimumab in sequence. CDR3 residues: CASSLGTTEKLFF. The CDR3 DNA follows: TGTGCCAGCAGCTTGGGGACAACTGAAAAACTGTTTTTT.